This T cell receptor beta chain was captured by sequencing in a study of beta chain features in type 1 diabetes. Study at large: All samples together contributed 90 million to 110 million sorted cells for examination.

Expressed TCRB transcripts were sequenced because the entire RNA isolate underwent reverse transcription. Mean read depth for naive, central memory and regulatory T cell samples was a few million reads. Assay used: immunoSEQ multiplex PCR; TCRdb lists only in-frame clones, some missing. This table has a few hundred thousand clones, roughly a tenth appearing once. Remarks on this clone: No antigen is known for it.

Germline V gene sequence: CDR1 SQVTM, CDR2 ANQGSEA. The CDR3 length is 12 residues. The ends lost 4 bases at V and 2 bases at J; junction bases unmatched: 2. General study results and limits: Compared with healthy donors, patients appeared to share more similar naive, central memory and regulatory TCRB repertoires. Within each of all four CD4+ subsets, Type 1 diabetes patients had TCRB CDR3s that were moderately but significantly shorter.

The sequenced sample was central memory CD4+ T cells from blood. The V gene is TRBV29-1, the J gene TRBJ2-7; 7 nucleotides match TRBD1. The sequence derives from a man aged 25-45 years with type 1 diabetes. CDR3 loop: CSVAGGPYEQYF. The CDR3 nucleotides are TGCAGCGTTGCAGGGGGTCCCTACGAGCAGTACTTC.